This T cell receptor (beta chain) was captured in a study of spatial heterogeneity in lung cancer. Study outcomes and limitations: There were more appearances of ubiquitous expanded tumor TCRs in blood at resection than at follow-up.

The V gene's germline CDR1 is DFQATT and CDR2 SNEGSKA (reference sequence). The ends were cut back, 6 bases at V and 0 bases at J, with 8 bases in the middle. The CDR3 spans 12 residues. TCRdb used MiXCR to reprocess the 5' RACE reads, holding one entry per CDR3 protein. The profile shows 15,000 to 20,000 distinct CDR3 sequences, about a fifth of them singletons. This clonotype appeared many times. What it binds is not known. Time point specified: sample taken at primary tumor resection. Whole RNA obtained from tumor, nontumor lung or frozen PBMC underwent sequencing without sorting. Donors were approximately 70 untreated early-stage non-small cell lung cancer patients.

V gene TRBV20-1 combines with J gene TRBJ1-1; D is ambiguous. This receptor was obtained from a female donor with early-stage non-small cell lung cancer. The material was PBMCs, obtained at surgery. The CDR3 DNA follows: TGCAGTGCCATAGACTTGAACACTGAAGCTTTCTTT. Its translation: CSAIDLNTEAFF.